This TCR beta chain came from a study of blood T cell repertoires in COVID-19. For the study at large: The samples span acute and convalescent COVID-19 from the United States, Italy and Spain.

In the study's own analysis: Amplification with reference gene primers provided the estimates of nucleated cell counts. Clones were read by immunoSEQ multiplex PCR, and TCRdb kept only the in-frame ones, dropping some. That table furnishes V, J and clone size, whereas the DNA furnished D and trimming. The table has a few hundred thousand clones, roughly 89% seen once. Germline CDR1 MDHEN, CDR2 SYDVKM. This CDR3 contains 16 residues. The ends lost 8 bases at V and 3 bases at J; junction bases unmatched: 15. Grouping used clinical history reported by participants in a survey and questionnaire. This sequence joins TRBV28 and TRBJ1-1, with 7 bases fitting TRBD1. The specimen sequenced was PBMCs or T cells enriched from blood (not recorded which). The clonotype comes from a woman aged 25 to 39 who had recovered from COVID-19. The CDR3 sequence is CASEISAGGFHTEAFF. The CDR3 DNA follows: TGTGCCAGCGAGATTAGCGCAGGGGGATTTCACACTGAAGCTTTCTTT.